The T cell receptor (beta chain) described here comes from a study of blood T cell repertoires in COVID-19. As processed by the authors: Amplification of reference gene primers was used by the study to estimate nucleated cell counts. TCRdb keeps only in-frame clones here, not all; method: immunoSEQ multiplex PCR. That table supplies the V and J calls and clone size; D and trimming were determined from the DNA. The sample has under 100,000 clones; about 89% are singletons. Trimming cost V 5 bases and J 5 bases, with 15 bases left between them. Germline lookup yields CDR1 MNHEY and CDR2 SMNVEV (reference sequence). The CDR3 is 15 residues long.

Sequencing was done on a sample of peripheral blood. This TCR derives from a human donor in a cohort sampled during active COVID-19. The chain recombines TRBV27 with TRBJ1-4; D may be TRBD1 (6 bases). CDR3: CASSLYGGQNEKLFF. DNA of the CDR3: TGTGCCAGCAGTCTTTACGGGGGGCAGAATGAAAAACTGTTTTTT.